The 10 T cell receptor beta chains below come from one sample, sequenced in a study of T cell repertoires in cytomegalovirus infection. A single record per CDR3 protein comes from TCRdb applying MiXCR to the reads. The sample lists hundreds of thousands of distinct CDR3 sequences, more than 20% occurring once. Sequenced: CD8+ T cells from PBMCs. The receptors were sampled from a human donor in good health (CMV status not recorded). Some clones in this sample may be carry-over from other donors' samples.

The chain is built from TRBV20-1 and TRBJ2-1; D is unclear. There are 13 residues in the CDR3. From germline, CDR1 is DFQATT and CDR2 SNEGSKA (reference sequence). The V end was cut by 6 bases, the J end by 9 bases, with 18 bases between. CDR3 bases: TGCAGTGCCCCCAGCCCCAGCTCGGGTGAGCAGTTCTTC. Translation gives CSAPSPSSGEQFF.

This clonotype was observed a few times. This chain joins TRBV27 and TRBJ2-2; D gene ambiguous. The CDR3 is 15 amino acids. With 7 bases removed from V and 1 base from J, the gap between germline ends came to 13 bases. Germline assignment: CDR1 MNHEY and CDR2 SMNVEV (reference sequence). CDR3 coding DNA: TGTGCCAGCACCGCGGTGGGGATGAACACCGGGGAGCTGTTTTTT. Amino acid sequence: CASTAVGMNTGELFF.

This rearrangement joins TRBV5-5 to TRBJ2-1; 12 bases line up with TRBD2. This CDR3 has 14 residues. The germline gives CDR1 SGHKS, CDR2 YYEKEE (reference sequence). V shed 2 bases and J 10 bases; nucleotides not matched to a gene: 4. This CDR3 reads CASSLLAGGKEQFF. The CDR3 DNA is TGTGCCAGCAGCTTACTAGCGGGGGGAAAGGAGCAGTTCTTC.

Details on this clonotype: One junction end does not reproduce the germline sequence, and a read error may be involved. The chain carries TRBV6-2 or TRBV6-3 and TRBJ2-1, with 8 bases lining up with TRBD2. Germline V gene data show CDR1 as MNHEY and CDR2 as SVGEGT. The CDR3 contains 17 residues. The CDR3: CAGSYSKSGGARNEQFF. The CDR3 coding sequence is TGTGCCGGCAGTTACTCGAAATCCGGGGGGGCTAGAAATGAGCAGTTCTTC.

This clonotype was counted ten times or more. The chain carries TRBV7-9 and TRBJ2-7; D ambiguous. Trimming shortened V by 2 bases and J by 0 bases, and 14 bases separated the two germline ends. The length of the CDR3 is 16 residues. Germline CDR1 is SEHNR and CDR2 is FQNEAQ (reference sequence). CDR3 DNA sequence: TGTGCCAGCAGCTTAACTCCCCCTGAGAGCTCCTACGAGCAGTACTTC. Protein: CASSLTPPESSYEQYF.

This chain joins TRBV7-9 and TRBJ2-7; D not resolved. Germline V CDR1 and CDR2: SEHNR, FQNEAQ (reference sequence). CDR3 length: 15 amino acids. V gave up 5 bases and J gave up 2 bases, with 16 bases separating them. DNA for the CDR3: TGTGCCAGCAGCCCCCCCGGCCGCACAGCCTACGAGCAGTACGTC. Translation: CASSPPGRTAYEQYV.

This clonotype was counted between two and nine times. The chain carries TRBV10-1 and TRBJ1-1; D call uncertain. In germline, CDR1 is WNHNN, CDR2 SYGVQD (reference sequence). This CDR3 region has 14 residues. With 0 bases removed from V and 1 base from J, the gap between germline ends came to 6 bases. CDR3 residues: CASSESYENTEAFF. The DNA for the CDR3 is TGCGCCAGCAGTGAGTCGTATGAGAACACTGAAGCTTTCTTT.

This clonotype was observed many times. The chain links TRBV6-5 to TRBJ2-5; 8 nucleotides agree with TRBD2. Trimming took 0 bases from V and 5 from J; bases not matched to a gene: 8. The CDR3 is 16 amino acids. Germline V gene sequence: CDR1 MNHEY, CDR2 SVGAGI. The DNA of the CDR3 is TGTGCCAGCAGTTACTCGGCGGGACTAGGTCCGGAGACCCAGTACTTC. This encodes CASSYSAGLGPETQYF.

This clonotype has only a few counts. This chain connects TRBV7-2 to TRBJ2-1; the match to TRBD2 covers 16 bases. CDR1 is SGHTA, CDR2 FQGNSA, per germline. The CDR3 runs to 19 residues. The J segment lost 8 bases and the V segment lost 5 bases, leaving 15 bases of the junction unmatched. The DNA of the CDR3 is TGTGCCAGCAGCCCAAGGGGACTAGCGGGGGGGCTGAAAGAGGATGAGCAGTTCTTC. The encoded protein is CASSPRGLAGGLKEDEQFF.

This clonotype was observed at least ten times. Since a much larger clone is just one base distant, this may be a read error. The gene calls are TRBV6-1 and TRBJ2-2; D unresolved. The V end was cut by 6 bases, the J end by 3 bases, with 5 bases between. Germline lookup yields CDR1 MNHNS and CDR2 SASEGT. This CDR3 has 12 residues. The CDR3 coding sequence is TGTGCCAGCAGCTTCGACACCGGGGAGCTGTTTTTT. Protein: CASSFDTGELFF.